A single T cell receptor (beta chain) is shown here with its context. This sample stems from a study of blood T cell repertoires in COVID-19. Study context: Specimens from acute and convalescent COVID-19 originated in the United States, Italy and Spain. Sources were T cells, B-cell-depleted T cells, or PBMCs; the material itself was cDNA or gDNA.

Authors' data handling: Estimates of nucleated cell counts were drawn from the amplification of reference gene primers. Only in-frame clones appear in the TCRdb table, and some are missing; sequencing was by immunoSEQ multiplex PCR. The DNA was the basis for D and trimming; V, J and clone size are from that table. The repertoire holds more than 95,000 clones, almost 70% seen once, with roughly 2% in the top ten. The specimen was peripheral blood. The receptor was derived from a woman between 65 and 79 years old with acute or convalescent COVID-19.

The CDR3 DNA reads TGTGCCAGTAGTCCAGACCCCCGGGTTCCGTACGAGCAGTACTTC. Translating gives CASSPDPRVPYEQYF. J is TRBJ2-7 and V is TRBV19; D gene uncertain. In germline, CDR1 is LNHDA, CDR2 SQIVND (reference sequence). With 5 bases removed from V and 4 bases from J, the gap between germline ends came to 18 bases. This CDR3 has 15 residues.